Following are 22 T cell receptor beta chains from one sample sequenced in a study of blood T cell repertoires in COVID-19. Sequencing used immunoSEQ multiplex PCR; TCRdb keeps in-frame clones, though not all of them. The data show approximately 100,000 clones, 80% to 85% seen once. Sequencing was done on a sample of peripheral blood. These receptors all come from a woman over 75 with active or convalescent COVID-19.

The V gene is TRBV6-5, the J gene TRBJ2-7; 8 bases agree with TRBD2. The CDR3 length is 15 residues. The V segment lost 5 bases and the J segment 4 bases; nucleotides outside the gene matches: 10. Germline lookup yields CDR1 MNHEY and CDR2 SVGAGI. The CDR3 nucleotides read TGTGCCAGCAGTCGAGGTTCAGCGGGAGAGTACGAGCAGTACTTC. It is translated as CASSRGSAGEYEQYF.

This clone has a handful of counts. The chain uses TRBV5-4 and TRBJ2-5; D gene unclear. CDR1 is SGHNT and CDR2 is YYREEE in the germline V gene (reference sequence). The CDR3 extends over 14 amino acids. V lost 4 bases and J lost 0, with 10 bases in between. The CDR3 loop reads CASSQDTYQETQYF. CDR3 sequence (DNA): TGTGCCAGCAGCCAAGACACCTACCAAGAGACCCAGTACTTC.

This chain uses TRBV9 with TRBJ1-3; D ambiguous. Germline values: CDR1 SGDLS, CDR2 YYNGEE. V lost 3 bases and J lost 4, with 17 bases in between. This CDR3 is 16 amino acids long. The CDR3 sequence: CASSGPRERVGNTIYF. CDR3 in DNA: TGTGCCAGCAGCGGTCCCCGGGAAAGGGTAGGAAACACCATATATTTT.

V gene TRBV6-5 combines with J gene TRBJ2-1, with TRBD2 matching 13 bases. This CDR3 comprises 15 residues. Trimming at V came to 6 bases and at J to 8 bases, leaving 7 bases not matched to a gene. Germline V gives CDR1 MNHEY, CDR2 SVGAGI. CDR3 in DNA: TGTGCCAGCAGCCCACGGACTAGCGGGAGTCATGAGCAGTTCTTC. Translation: CASSPRTSGSHEQFF.

V usage is TRBV9 and J usage is TRBJ2-2; 7 positions match TRBD2. Germline V gives CDR1 SGDLS, CDR2 YYNGEE. J was trimmed by 4 bases and V by 2 bases; bases with no gene match: 8. This CDR3 comprises 16 residues. The CDR3 reads CASSVHPSGSTGELFF. The CDR3 bases are TGTGCCAGCAGCGTCCACCCTAGCGGAAGCACCGGGGAGCTGTTTTTT.

This chain connects TRBV7-3 to TRBJ1-1; D perhaps matches TRBD1 (5 bases). Germline CDR1 and CDR2: SGHTA and FQGTGA. Trimming left V 5 bases short and J 7 bases short, with 14 bases between. The CDR3 runs 13 residues. CDR3 DNA: TGTGCCAGCAGCGACAGACCGGGACTTGAAGCTTTCTTT. Translating gives CASSDRPGLEAFF.

V gene TRBV2 combines with J gene TRBJ2-7; TRBD2 is a possible D gene (6 bases). V lost 7 bases to trimming and J lost 3 bases, with 13 bases between them. CDR3 size: 13 residues. Germline values: CDR1 SNHLY, CDR2 FYNNEI. CDR3 DNA: TGTGCCAGCAAGGGGACTCTATTCTACGAGCAGTACTTC. Its protein is CASKGTLFYEQYF.

The J gene is TRBJ1-2, the V gene TRBV18, with D tentatively TRBD1 (6 bases). The CDR3 has 13 residues. V was pared by 4 bases and J by 8 bases, with 14 bases between. Germline values: CDR1 KGHSH, CDR2 LQKENI. The DNA for the CDR3 is TGTGCCAGCTCACGGGGGCCTGAAGGAGGCTACACCTTC. Protein: CASSRGPEGGYTF.

The V call is TRBV14, the J call TRBJ1-2; D ambiguous. Germline V CDR1 and CDR2: SGHDN, FVKESK. V was shortened by 2 bases and J by 1 base, with 11 bases between the two germline ends. This CDR3 has 15 amino acids. DNA of the CDR3: TGTGCCAGCAGCCAATATCGAGAAGATAACTATGGCTACACCTTC. It encodes CASSQYREDNYGYTF.

This clone has just one count. The chain uses TRBV10-3 and TRBJ1-5; weak D call: TRBD1 (6 bases). Germline V gene sequence: CDR1 ENHRY, CDR2 SYGVKD. Between the trimmed V and J ends, which lost 10 bases and 5 bases, there was a span of 15 bases. There are 13 residues in the CDR3. The CDR3 loop is CATRRGGDQPQHF. CDR3 sequence (DNA): TGTGCCACCCGGAGAGGGGGGGATCAGCCCCAGCATTTT.

This sequence joins TRBV6-1 and TRBJ1-2; maybe TRBD1 (6 bases). The V gene's germline CDR1 is MNHNS and CDR2 SASEGT. The V and J ends lost 0 bases and 4 bases respectively, with 12 bases between them. This CDR3 spans 15 amino acids. CDR3 protein: CASSEAGTRTYGYTF. The CDR3 nucleotides are TGTGCCAGCAGTGAAGCGGGGACACGGACCTATGGCTACACCTTC.

This rearrangement joins TRBV6-5 to TRBJ2-7; a possible D gene is TRBD1 (6 bases). This CDR3 has 15 amino acids. Between the trimmed V and J ends, which lost 2 bases and 2 bases, there was a span of 13 bases. The germline CDR1 and CDR2 sequences are MNHEY and SVGAGI. CDR3 DNA sequence: TGTGCCAGCAGTTACGACGGGACATCTACCTACGAGCAGTACTTC. It translates to CASSYDGTSTYEQYF.

The genes are TRBV5-3 and TRBJ2-7, with 7 bases identical to TRBD1. TRBV5-3 is given ORF status, its function remaining uncertain. After removal of 0 bases from V and 7 bases from J, the junction contained 10 bases not matched to a gene. The CDR3 has 15 amino acids. This chain's CDR3 is CARSLGQGVWLEQYF. The CDR3 DNA follows: TGTGCCAGAAGCTTGGGACAGGGAGTGTGGCTGGAGCAGTACTTC.

CDR3 sequence reads: CASSLSIPNEKLFF. CDR3 sequence (DNA): TGTGCCAGCAGTTTATCTATTCCTAATGAAAAACTGTTTTTT. The chain couples TRBV27 to TRBJ1-4; D is ambiguous. Germline assignment: CDR1 MNHEY and CDR2 SMNVEV (reference sequence). The CDR3 runs to 14 residues. The V and J ends lost 0 bases and 3 bases respectively, with 5 bases between them.

The gene calls are TRBV5-4 and TRBJ2-1, with TRBD2 identical over 12 bases. V lost 7 bases to trimming and J lost 5 bases; unmatched junction nucleotides: 7. The CDR3 totals 15 residues. Germline CDR1 is SGHNT and CDR2 is YYREEE (reference sequence). DNA of the CDR3: TGTGCCAGCGCCCCCCGGACTAGCGGGAACAATGAGCAGTTCTTC. Translating gives CASAPRTSGNNEQFF.

V is TRBV5-4 and J is TRBJ2-2; 16 bases align to TRBD2. With V trimmed by 4 bases and J by 5 bases, 8 bases remained unmatched. The CDR3 contains 18 residues. The germline V gene encodes CDR1 SGHNT and CDR2 YYREEE (reference sequence). The CDR3, as DNA: TGTGCCAGCAGCCGCCCGGGACTAGCGGGAGGGAGGACCGGGGAGCTGTTTTTT. Amino acids: CASSRPGLAGGRTGELFF.

J is TRBJ1-2 and V is TRBV30; 9 bases fit TRBD1. The CDR3 length is 14 residues. The V gene's germline CDR1 is GTSNPN and CDR2 SVGIG (reference sequence). The trim removed 2 bases at V and 8 bases at J, leaving 9 bases unmatched. CDR3 sequence reads: CAWSRGQGSGGYTF. CDR3 nucleotide sequence: TGTGCCTGGAGTCGAGGACAGGGGAGCGGCGGCTACACCTTC. Supplemented by reference TRBV30 and TRBJ1-2, the full variable domain reads SQTIHQWPATLVQPVGSPLSLECTVEGTSNPNLYWYRQAAGRGLQLLFYSVGIGQISSEVPQNLSASRPQDRQFILSSKKLLLSDSGFYLCAWSRGQGSGGYTFGSGTRLTVV.

The V gene is TRBV4-1, the J gene TRBJ1-2; possible D gene TRBD1, 6 bases. Germline V gene data show CDR1 as MGHRA and CDR2 as YSYEKL. V lost 1 base, J lost 1 base, and 19 bases lay in between. The CDR3 extends over 18 amino acids. The CDR3 region has the DNA TGCGCCAGCAGCCAAGCCCAAAGGACAGTGGTTAATAACTATGGCTACACCTTC. As protein: CASSQAQRTVVNNYGYTF.

The rearrangement joins TRBV20-1 to TRBJ1-1; TRBD1 might be the D (6 bases). The length of the CDR3 is 13 residues. CDR1 is DFQATT and CDR2 is SNEGSKA in the germline V gene (reference sequence). The V end lost 3 bases, the J end lost 6 bases, and 14 bases lay between the germline ends. The CDR3 is CSASRHRAAEAFF. The CDR3 nucleotides read TGCAGTGCTAGTCGACACAGGGCTGCTGAAGCTTTCTTT.

This clone was picked up a small number of times. The chain combines TRBV7-2 with TRBJ2-4; maybe TRBD1 (6 bases). V shed 5 bases and J shed 0 bases, with 14 bases lying between them. CDR1 is SGHTA and CDR2 is FQGNSA in the germline V gene. The CDR3 sequence is 16 residues long. CDR3 in amino acids: CASSPKGEIAKNIQYF. The CDR3, as DNA: TGTGCCAGCAGCCCCAAGGGGGAGATAGCCAAAAACATTCAGTACTTC. Full variable domain (rest looked up from reference TRBV7-2 and TRBJ2-4): GAGVSQSPSNKVTEKGKDVELRCDPISGHTALYWYRQSLGQGLEFLIYFQGNSAPDKSGLPSDRFSAERTGGSVSTLTIQRTQQEDSAVYLCASSPKGEIAKNIQYFGAGTRLSVL.

The J gene is TRBJ2-1, the V gene TRBV27; 9 bases agree with TRBD2. Germline CDR1 and CDR2: MNHEY and SMNVEV (reference sequence). Losses at the gene ends were 5 bases for V and 0 bases for J; bases not matched to a gene: 5. The CDR3 contains 16 residues. In DNA form, the CDR3 reads TGTGCCAGCAGTCCTAGCGGGATCTACTCCTACAATGAGCAGTTCTTC. Translation: CASSPSGIYSYNEQFF.

In the case of this clone: This CDR3 is also generated by other DNA sequences in the sample. The rearrangement links TRBV5-1 to TRBJ2-5, with TRBD2 identical over 11 bases. CDR3 size: 16 residues. Unmatched junction bases numbered 2, after V lost 0 bases and J lost 1 base. Germline lookup yields CDR1 SGHRS and CDR2 YFSETQ. The CDR3 is CASSLALAGGQETQYF. The CDR3 nucleotides read TGCGCCAGCAGCTTGGCGCTAGCGGGGGGCCAAGAGACCCAGTACTTC.